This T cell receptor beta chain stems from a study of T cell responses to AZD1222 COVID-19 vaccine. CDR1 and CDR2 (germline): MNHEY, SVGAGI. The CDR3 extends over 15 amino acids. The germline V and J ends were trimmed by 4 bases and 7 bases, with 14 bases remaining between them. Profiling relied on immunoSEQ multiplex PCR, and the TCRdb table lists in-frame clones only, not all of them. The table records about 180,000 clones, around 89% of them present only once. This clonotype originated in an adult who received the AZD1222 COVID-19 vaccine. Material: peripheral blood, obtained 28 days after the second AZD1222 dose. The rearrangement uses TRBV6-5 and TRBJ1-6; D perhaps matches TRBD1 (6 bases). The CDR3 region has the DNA TGTGCCAGCAGTTCACAGGGAGGACGGAATTCACCCCTCCACTTT. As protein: CASSSQGGRNSPLHF.